A single sample gave rise to the 19 T cell receptor beta chains below, sequenced in a study of T cell responses to AZD1222 COVID-19 vaccine. TCRdb keeps only in-frame clones here, not all; method: immunoSEQ multiplex PCR. The sample has approximately 100,000 clones; 90% are singletons. Sequenced here: peripheral blood, sampled on day 0 of AZD1222 vaccination. All receptors come from an adult in good health.

The chain links TRBV28 to TRBJ1-5; D gene uncertain. The CDR3 totals 14 residues. With 7 bases removed from V and 0 bases from J, the gap between germline ends came to 10 bases. CDR1 MDHEN and CDR2 SYDVKM come from the germline V gene. The CDR3 protein is CASILRDSNQPQHF. In nucleotides, the CDR3 is TGTGCCAGCATCTTGAGGGATAGCAATCAGCCCCAGCATTTT.

This chain links TRBV27 with TRBJ1-1; 8 positions agree with TRBD1. This CDR3 contains 15 residues. V lost 0 bases to trimming and J lost 7 bases; unmatched junction nucleotides: 7. Germline V gene sequence: CDR1 MNHEY, CDR2 SMNVEV (reference sequence). The CDR3 nucleotides read TGTGCCAGCAGTTTATCTGACAGGGGAGGGGGTGAAGCTTTCTTT. Amino acid sequence: CASSLSDRGGGEAFF.

This clone has a count of ten or more. At the DNA level, this CDR3 is encoded by other sequences in the same sample as well. The chain recombines TRBV5-4 with TRBJ2-5; no clear D gene. Trimming pared 1 base from V and 5 bases from J, leaving 6 bases between. Germline V gene lookup returns CDR1 SGHNT and CDR2 YYREEE (reference sequence). The CDR3 sequence is 12 residues long. CDR3 residues: CASSLSGETQYF. The DNA of the CDR3 is TGTGCCAGCAGCTTGAGTGGGGAGACCCAGTACTTC.

The chain carries TRBV6-6 and TRBJ1-4; 11 nucleotides agree with TRBD1. This CDR3 spans 17 amino acids. Germline V gene sequence: CDR1 MNHNY, CDR2 SVGAGI (reference sequence). The V and J ends lost 5 bases and 4 bases, in that order; junction bases with no gene match: 9. In DNA form, the CDR3 reads TGTGCCAGCAGTCTACGGGACAGGGGGTTTAATAATGAAAAACTGTTTTTT. Its translation: CASSLRDRGFNNEKLFF.

V and J are TRBV11-2 and TRBJ2-4, with 14 bases aligning to TRBD2. CDR1 and CDR2 (germline): SGHAT, FQNNGV. The CDR3 sequence is 19 residues long. The V segment lost 4 bases and the J segment 1 base; nucleotides outside the gene matches: 9. In nucleotides, the CDR3 is TGTGCCAGCAGCTCGCCCGGACTAGCGGGGGGAAGGGCCAAAAACATTCAGTACTTC. Protein: CASSSPGLAGGRAKNIQYF.

The chain carries TRBV28 and TRBJ2-7, with D possibly being TRBD1 or TRBD2 (5 bases each). The CDR3 is 12 amino acids. CDR1 is MDHEN, CDR2 SYDVKM, per germline. Trimming removed 6 bases at V and 6 bases at J, with 12 bases between. The CDR3 reads CASRGRRLEQYF. The DNA of the CDR3 is TGTGCCAGCAGGGGACGGCGTCTCGAGCAGTACTTC.

The V and J genes are TRBV7-2 and TRBJ1-5; TRBD1 aligns across 7 bases. The J segment lost 6 bases and the V segment lost 5 bases, leaving 4 bases of the junction unmatched. Germline CDR1 reads SGHTA; CDR2 reads FQGNSA. The CDR3 has 13 amino acids. For the CDR3, the DNA is TGTGCCAGCAGCAAAACAGGGGTTCAGCCCCAGCATTTT. Its protein product is CASSKTGVQPQHF.

The chain combines TRBV5-1 with TRBJ2-1; TRBD1 is a possible D gene (6 bases). V was clipped by 6 bases and J by 5 bases, with 12 bases between them. This CDR3 is 13 amino acids long. Germline V gene data show CDR1 as SGHRS and CDR2 as YFSETQ. The CDR3 loop is CASTVDSHNEQFF. The CDR3 DNA reads TGCGCCAGCACAGTGGACAGCCACAATGAGCAGTTCTTC.

The chain couples TRBV5-1 to TRBJ1-2; the D gene is possibly TRBD1 (5 bases). The V end was cut by 0 bases, the J end by 2 bases, with 17 bases between. CDR1 and CDR2 from the germline V gene are SGHRS and YFSETQ. This CDR3 has 17 amino acids. The DNA for the CDR3 is TGCGCCAGCAGCTTGGGGGGCCAGGGCGGGCTAAACTATGGCTACACCTTC. As protein: CASSLGGQGGLNYGYTF.

The chain is built from TRBV5-6 and TRBJ2-4; TRBD1 matches 7 bases. This CDR3 contains 14 residues. Germline assignment: CDR1 SGHDT and CDR2 YYEEEE. V was clipped by 2 bases and J by 6 bases; unmatched bases: 5. CDR3 nucleotide sequence: TGTGCCAGCAGCTTCCAGGGACAGATAAACATTCAGTACTTC. It yields the protein CASSFQGQINIQYF.

The rearrangement joins TRBV7-6 to TRBJ2-3; 8 bases map to TRBD2. The germline V gene encodes CDR1 SGHVS and CDR2 FNYEAQ. The V and J ends lost 2 bases and 4 bases, in that order; junction bases with no gene match: 5. CDR3 size: 15 residues. The CDR3 DNA is TGTGCCAGCAGCTTATGGGCGGGAGGCGCAGATACGCAGTATTTT. Residues: CASSLWAGGADTQYF.

The V gene is TRBV19, the J gene TRBJ1-2; no clear D gene. The length of the CDR3 is 14 residues. Germline V gene sequence: CDR1 LNHDA, CDR2 SQIVND (reference sequence). The V end lost 5 bases, the J end lost 4 bases, and 14 bases lay between the germline ends. The CDR3 region is CASSAAAASYGYTF. In nucleotides, the CDR3 is TGTGCCAGTAGTGCGGCAGCCGCTTCCTATGGCTACACCTTC.

The J gene is TRBJ2-2, the V gene TRBV12-3 or TRBV12-4; D gene unclear. Trimming cost V 5 bases and J 8 bases, with 12 bases left between them. The CDR3 loop spans 13 amino acids. The CDR3 DNA is TGTGCCAGCAGTCCCCACATGCGTGGGGAGCTGTTTTTT. Encoded protein: CASSPHMRGELFF.

The chain couples TRBV20-1 to TRBJ1-1; D gene uncertain. Trimming removed 3 bases from V and 1 base from J, with 9 bases in between. CDR1 and CDR2 (germline): DFQATT, SNEGSKA (reference sequence). The CDR3 runs to 13 residues. In DNA, the CDR3 is TGCAGTGCTAGTCTTACGGAGAACACTGAAGCTTTCTTT. Protein product: CSASLTENTEAFF.

Of note for this clone: This same CDR3 is encoded by further DNA sequences in the sample. The rearrangement uses TRBV5-1 and TRBJ2-5; D is uncertain. Germline CDR1 is SGHRS and CDR2 is YFSETQ. V lost 1 base, J lost 2 bases, and 6 bases lay in between. The CDR3 extends over 13 amino acids. The chain's CDR3 is CASSLTVQETQYF. DNA of the CDR3: TGCGCCAGCAGCTTGACAGTTCAAGAGACCCAGTACTTC.

The chain carries TRBV3-1 (or the pseudogene TRBV3-2) and TRBJ1-6; perhaps TRBD1 as D (6 bases). From germline, CDR1 is LGHDT and CDR2 YNNKEL (reference sequence). V lost 4 bases and J lost 7, with 8 bases in between. The CDR3 runs 13 residues. The CDR3 spells CASSPTGNSPLHF. As DNA, the CDR3 is TGTGCCAGCAGCCCAACAGGGAATTCACCCCTCCACTTT.

V and J are TRBV6-6 and TRBJ1-5, with D perhaps matching TRBD1 (5 bases). Germline loops: CDR1 MNHNY, CDR2 SVGAGI (reference sequence). The CDR3 length is 15 residues. Trimming stripped 2 bases from V and 7 bases from J, with 15 bases between. CDR3 in amino acids: CASSYRGEGLQPQHF. CDR3 in DNA: TGTGCCAGCAGTTACCGAGGGGAGGGTTTGCAGCCCCAGCATTTT.

The CDR3 here is CASSLSDRRSGYTF. In DNA, the CDR3 is TGCGCCAGCAGCTTGTCCGACAGGCGTTCTGGCTACACCTTC. The chain links TRBV5-1 to TRBJ1-2, with D possibly TRBD1 on 6 matching bases. The CDR3 loop spans 14 amino acids. Trimming removed 1 base at V and 7 bases at J, with 14 bases between. Per the germline V gene, CDR1 is SGHRS and CDR2 is YFSETQ.

DNA for the CDR3: TGTGCCAGCAGAAGACAGGGGGTTGGGGTCGATCAGCCCCAGCATTTT. Its protein product is CASRRQGVGVDQPQHF. This chain links TRBV6-6 with TRBJ1-5; 9 bases are shared with TRBD1. The CDR3 contains 16 residues. Germline V gene sequence: CDR1 MNHNY, CDR2 SVGAGI (reference sequence). The junction had 11 bases not matched to a gene; V was cut back by 6 bases and J by 5 bases.